Reported below is one T cell receptor beta chain. Its antigen is as yet unknown. These data come from a study of CD8 T cells in Susac syndrome. V dropped 4 bases and J dropped 4 bases, with 17 bases sitting between them. Germline values: CDR1 SGHVS, CDR2 FQNEAQ. This CDR3 has 16 amino acids. The RNA input was about 0.45 to 1 ug, and it was reverse transcribed with random hexamers. Across 54 Vbeta and 13 Jbeta, TCR beta CDR3 was amplified with immunoSEQ multiplex PCR. MiXCR was run by TCRdb on the immunoSEQ multiplex PCR reads, yielding one entry per CDR3 protein. The sample carries around 280,000 distinct CDR3 sequences, 80% to 90% recorded once. The study, taken as a whole, reports: Only a relatively small number of individuals were included in the TCR sequencing and HLA analysis.

This TCR came from a human donor with multiple sclerosis. This chain links TRBV7-8 with TRBJ1-5, with D unresolved. Sequenced sample: CD8+ T cells from PBMCs. The CDR3 spells CASSSFSEARNQPQHF. The CDR3 bases are TGTGCCAGCAGCTCTTTTTCGGAGGCGAGGAATCAGCCCCAGCATTTT.